These T cell receptor beta chains were read from a single sample in a study of identical twins. Each CDR3 protein is one row after TCRdb ran MiXCR on the 5' RACE reads. The sample shows hundreds of thousands of distinct CDR3 sequences, 15% to 20% of them seen only once. These records were also assigned to another study, of T cells expressing NK-cell markers.

The specimen sequenced was PBMCs. Receptor source: a woman aged 18 to 35 in good health. Both conserved end residues are part of each CDR3. Each record gives: J gene, V gene, D gene, clone size, CDR3 DNA, CDR3 protein. The D gene is left open where the match is weak. Part of the rows lack a size; the others show once, few, many or a class for expanded clones.

TRBJ2-3 TRBV20-1 NA NA TGCAGTGCTAACGACAGGTTCTCGGGCGGGCCCCCCACAGATACGCAGTATTTT CSANDRFSGGPPTDTQYF
TRBJ2-7 TRBV15 NA few TGTGCCACCAGCACGGACTACTCCTACGAGCAGTACTTC CATSTDYSYEQYF
TRBJ1-2 TRBV12-3/TRBV12-4 TRBD1 NA TGTGCCAGCAACCCTACAGGGGGCCACGGCTACACCTTC CASNPTGGHGYTF
TRBJ2-3 TRBV19 NA once TGTGCCAGTAGTATTAGAGGGGTCTTCGCAGATACGCAGTATTTT CASSIRGVFADTQYF
TRBJ2-7 TRBV18 TRBD1 few TGTGCCAGCTCACGGATGGGACAGGGGGCGGACGAGCAGTACTTC CASSRMGQGADEQYF
TRBJ2-1 TRBV20-1 NA NA TGCAGTGCTAGCGAACTGGGGCCGTCCTACAATGAGCAGTTCTTC CSASELGPSYNEQFF
TRBJ2-5 TRBV7-7 NA NA TGTGCTAGCAGCTCGGGGGAGTTGGAGGACTTCAGAGAGACCCAGTACTTC CASSSGELEDFRETQYF
TRBJ2-5 TRBV6-4 TRBD2 once TGTGCCTTCAGACTCAGGGTCTCTCGGAGCGGGGGTCACCAGGGGACCCAGTACTTC CAFRLRVSRSGGHQGTQYF
TRBJ2-4 TRBV29-1 NA few TGCAGCGTAAGGTTCGGATTGGGGAATGAAGCCAAAAACATTCAGTACTTC CSVRFGLGNEAKNIQYF
TRBJ2-3 TRBV20-1 NA NA TGCAGTGCTAGCTCGGCTAGCCGGGCAGATACGCAGTATTTT CSASSASRADTQYF
TRBJ2-6 TRBV2 NA NA TGTGCCAGCAGTGCCAGCTCTGGGGCCAACGTCCTGACTTTC CASSASSGANVLTF
TRBJ2-2 TRBV4-3 NA NA TGCGCCAGCAGCCAAGTTAACCCCGACCCCGGGGAGCTGTTTTTT CASSQVNPDPGELFF
TRBJ2-3 TRBV27 NA NA TGTGCCAGCAGTTTGGATTCGCGGACTGCTACTTCTAGCACAGATACGCAGTATTTT CASSLDSRTATSSTDTQYF
TRBJ2-1 TRBV12-3/TRBV12-4 TRBD2 NA TGTGCCAGCAGTTCATCTATAAGCGGGATGCCAAATGAGCAGTTCTTC CASSSSISGMPNEQFF
TRBJ2-1 TRBV7-2 TRBD2 NA TGTGCCAGCAGCTCGGGACTAGCGAAGGATGAGCAGTTCTTC CASSSGLAKDEQFF
TRBJ2-7 TRBV6-2/TRBV6-3 NA few TGTGCCAGCACCTTAGGGGTACCCTACGAGCAGTACTTC CASTLGVPYEQYF
TRBJ1-1 TRBV7-2 TRBD1 few TGTGCCAGCAGCTGGGCAGGGGGAGGCACTGAAGCTTTCTTT CASSWAGGGTEAFF
TRBJ2-7 TRBV5-6 NA many TGTGCCAGCAGCTTCGACAGGACCTCCTACGAGCAGTACTTC CASSFDRTSYEQYF
TRBJ2-3 TRBV2 NA few TGTGCCAGCAGTGAAAACAGCCCCACAGATACGCAGTATTTT CASSENSPTDTQYF
TRBJ1-1 TRBV29-1 NA few TGCAGCGTTGAAATGAACACTGAAGCTTTCTTT CSVEMNTEAFF
TRBJ2-1 TRBV12-3/TRBV12-4 NA many TGTGCCAGCAGTCTGGGGGGCGGGGTGTTCTTC CASSLGGGVFF
TRBJ1-1 TRBV7-2 NA NA TGTGCCAGCCAGACGGGGATCGGCACTGAAGCTTTCTTT CASQTGIGTEAFF
TRBJ2-1 TRBV6-2/TRBV6-3 TRBD2 few TGTGCCAGCAGACAACCACTAGCGGGGGCCGAGCAGTTCTTC CASRQPLAGAEQFF
TRBJ1-1 TRBV4-3 TRBD1 NA TGCGCCAGCAGCCAAGGGACAGGGGCGGTTGGGAACACTGAAGCTTTCTTT CASSQGTGAVGNTEAFF
TRBJ2-1 TRBV6-2/TRBV6-3 NA NA TGTGCCAGCGGGGGGCAGGGGTCCTACAATGAGCAGTTCTTC CASGGQGSYNEQFF
TRBJ1-2 TRBV29-1 TRBD1 NA TGCAGCGTTGAGACAGGGCGGGGGGACTATGGCTACACCTTC CSVETGRGDYGYTF
TRBJ1-6 TRBV10-3 NA NA TGTGCCACGTTGGGGGGGAGCTCCTATAATTCACCCCTCCACTTT CATLGGSSYNSPLHF
TRBJ2-3 TRBV29-1 NA NA TGCAGCGCCTCTTACGGTAGCACAGATACGCAGTATTTT CSASYGSTDTQYF
TRBJ1-1 TRBV5-6 NA NA TGTGCCAGCAGCTTGGTACCCTCGGGCACTGAAGCTTTCTTT CASSLVPSGTEAFF
TRBJ2-3 TRBV10-3 TRBD2 once TGTGCCATCAGTACCCCCGGGACTAGCGGTTCCTTT CAISTPGTSGSF
TRBJ2-1 TRBV7-2 NA few TGTGCCAGCAGCTTAGTAAAGCGCGGGCAGTTCTTC CASSLVKRGQFF
TRBJ2-3 TRBV6-5 NA few TGTGCCAGCAGCGACGGGTTTACGCAGTATTTT CASSDGFTQYF
TRBJ2-5 TRBV12-3/TRBV12-4 NA NA TGTGCCAGCAGTCTCGTAAAAGGTGGGGAGACCCAGTACTTC CASSLVKGGETQYF
TRBJ2-1 TRBV10-3 NA NA TGTGCCATCAGTGAGTCCGACACCCTAGTGGATGAGCAGTTCTTC CAISESDTLVDEQFF
TRBJ1-5 TRBV5-6 NA many TGTGCCAGCAGCTTGGTGGATCAGCCCCAGCATTTT CASSLVDQPQHF
TRBJ2-5 TRBV21-1 NA NA TGTGCCAGCAGCTTCTGGGACTACCAAGAGACCCAGTACTTC CASSFWDYQETQYF
TRBJ2-2 TRBV7-9 NA many TGTGCCAGCTTCCCTCTCGGGACTCAAACCACCGGGGAGCTGTTTTTT CASFPLGTQTTGELFF